This is a list of T cell receptor beta chains from one sample in a study of blood T cells in healthy people across ages. Using its own MiXCR run on the 5' RACE reads, TCRdb lists one record per CDR3 protein. In the table there are around 1,500,000 distinct CDR3 sequences, about 30% of which are singletons. The specimen sequenced was blood. The receptor source for this set is a woman between 25 and 40 years old in good health. Each CDR3 is given with its conserved first and last residue. A D gene is named only where the DNA matches it firmly. Only some rows state a clone size, as once, few, many or a class for expanded clones.

>few|TRBD2|TRBJ2-5|TRBV20-1
TGCAGTGCTAGGCCTACGACAGCGACTAGCGGGAGGTCCAGAGAGACCCAGTACTTC
CSARPTTATSGRSRETQYF
>-|TRBD2|TRBJ2-3|TRBV10-3
TGTGCCATCAGTGCTTCGCTAGCGGGAGGTGGTGAGGCGGATACGCAGTATTTT
CAISASLAGGGEADTQYF
>-|-|TRBJ2-7|TRBV18
TGTGCCAGCTCACCAAGGCAGCAGCGACTTGATGGAAGGCACAACGAGCAGTACTTC
CASSPRQQRLDGRHNEQYF
>few|-|TRBJ2-4|TRBV7-2
TGTGCCAGCAGTTTGTTAGCTGAGCAGTACTTC
CASSLLAEQYF
>many|TRBD1|TRBJ2-3|TRBV5-1
TGCGCCAGCAGCGGAAGGACAGGACCCACAGATACGCAGTATTTT
CASSGRTGPTDTQYF
>-|TRBD1|TRBJ2-2|TRBV5-5
TGTGCCAGCACCGCTAGACAGGGAATCACCGGGGAGCTGTTTTTT
CASTARQGITGELFF
>-|TRBD2|TRBJ2-7|TRBV4-1
TGCGCCAGCAGCCGTATACTAGCGGGAGATCTCGGCGAGCAGTACTTC
CASSRILAGDLGEQYF
>-|-|TRBJ2-6|TRBV27
TGTGCCAGCACCATGGGGGAGAGCTCTGGGGCCAACGTCCTGACTTTC
CASTMGESSGANVLTF
>-|TRBD1|TRBJ2-7|TRBV29-1
TGCAGCGCTGGACAGGGGTGGGAGTACGAGCAGTACTTC
CSAGQGWEYEQYF
>-|TRBD1|TRBJ2-3|TRBV6-5
TGTGCCAGCAGGGTAACAGGGGGCGCCCCGGATACGCAGTATTTT
CASRVTGGAPDTQYF
>-|-|TRBJ2-1|TRBV28
TGTGCCAGCAGTTTTGGGGGCACCGGGCGGGATGAGCAGTTCTTC
CASSFGGTGRDEQFF
>few|-|TRBJ2-1|TRBV2
TGTGCCAGCAGCCGTGAGCATGTGAATGAGCAGTTCTTC
CASSREHVNEQFF
>few|TRBD2|TRBJ2-3|TRBV2
TGTGCCAGCACCCTAGCGGGGGGGCCGAATACGCAGTATTTT
CASTLAGGPNTQYF
>-|TRBD2|TRBJ2-1|TRBV5-1
TGCGCCAGCAGCTTGGAAGGTAGCGGGCGCTCCTACAATGAGCAGTTCTTC
CASSLEGSGRSYNEQFF
>many|TRBD2|TRBJ2-7|TRBV12-3/TRBV12-4
TGTGCCAGCAGTTTTGTTGCGGGGGGGCTCTACGAGCAGTACTTC
CASSFVAGGLYEQYF
>-|-|TRBJ2-1|TRBV12-3/TRBV12-4
TGTGCCAGCTACACGTCTAGTCGCCACAATGAGCAGTTCTTC
CASYTSSRHNEQFF
>few|-|TRBJ2-1|TRBV3-1
TGTGCCAGCAGCAGGAGGGGGGCACACAATGAGCAGTTCTTC
CASSRRGAHNEQFF
>few|-|TRBJ2-5|TRBV29-1
TGCAGCGTTGTTTACCCCATCAGCAGACAAGAGACCCAGTACTTC
CSVVYPISRQETQYF
>few|-|TRBJ1-4|TRBV6-5
TGTGCCAGCAGTTACGGAGGGGAAAAACGGTTTTTT
CASSYGGEKRFF
>few|TRBD1|TRBJ2-1|TRBV18
TGTGCCAGCTCACCTACAGGGGAGAGCTCCTACAATGAGCAGTTCTTC
CASSPTGESSYNEQFF
>few|TRBD1|TRBJ2-1|TRBV5-1
TGCGCCAGCAGCTCCGACAGGGGCGAAGAGACCCAGTTCTTC
CASSSDRGEETQFF
>many|TRBD2|TRBJ2-7|TRBV7-6
TGTGCCAGCAGCCAGGTGGCTAGCGGGCTAGGAGAGCAGTACTTC
CASSQVASGLGEQYF
>few|-|TRBJ2-1|TRBV7-2
TGTGCCAGCAGCTCTACCCCTCGGAATGAGCAGTTCTTC
CASSSTPRNEQFF
>-|-|TRBJ2-3|TRBV7-3
TGTGCCAGCAGCCCCGCGAGGGGGACAGATACGCAGTATTTT
CASSPARGTDTQYF
>many|-|TRBJ2-5|TRBV20-1
TGCAGTGCTGCGAGAGGGGCTACGGAGACCCAGTACTTC
CSAARGATETQYF
>few|-|TRBJ2-7|TRBV13
TGTGCCAGCAGCTCACGGGGATACAAGCAGTACTTC
CASSSRGYKQYF
>few|-|TRBJ2-7|TRBV24-1
TGTGCCACTCGGGGTAACCCCCCAAAAGAAGAGCAGTACTTC
CATRGNPPKEEQYF
>many|-|TRBJ2-1|TRBV29-1
TGCAGCGTCGCTAAACAGTACAATGAGCAGTTCTTC
CSVAKQYNEQFF